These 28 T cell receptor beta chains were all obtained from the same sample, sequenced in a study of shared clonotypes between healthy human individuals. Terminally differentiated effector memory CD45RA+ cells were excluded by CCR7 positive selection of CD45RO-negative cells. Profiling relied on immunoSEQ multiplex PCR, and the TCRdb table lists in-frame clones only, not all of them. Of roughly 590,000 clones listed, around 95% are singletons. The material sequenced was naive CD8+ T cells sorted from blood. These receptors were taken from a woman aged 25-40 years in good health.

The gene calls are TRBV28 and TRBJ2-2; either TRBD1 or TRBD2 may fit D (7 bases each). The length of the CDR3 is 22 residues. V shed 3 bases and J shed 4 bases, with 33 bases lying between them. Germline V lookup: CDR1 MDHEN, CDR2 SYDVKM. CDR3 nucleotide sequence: TGTGCCAGCAGTTTTCCCAAGACCCCCGCCGCGACAGGGAGGGTGAGCACCGGGGAGCTGTTTTTT. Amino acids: CASSFPKTPAATGRVSTGELFF. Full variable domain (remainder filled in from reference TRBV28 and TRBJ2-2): DVKVTQSSRYLVKRTGEKVFLECVQDMDHENMFWYRQDPGLGLRLIYFSYDVKMKEKGDIPEGYSVSREKKERFSLILESASTNQTSMYLCASSFPKTPAATGRVSTGELFFGEGSRLTVL.

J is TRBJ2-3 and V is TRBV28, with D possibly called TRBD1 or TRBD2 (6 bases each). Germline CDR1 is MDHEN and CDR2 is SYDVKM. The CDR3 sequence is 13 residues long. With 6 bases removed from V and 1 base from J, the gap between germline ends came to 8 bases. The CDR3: CASRRGGTDTQYF. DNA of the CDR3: TGTGCCAGCAGAAGGGGGGGCACAGATACGCAGTATTTT.

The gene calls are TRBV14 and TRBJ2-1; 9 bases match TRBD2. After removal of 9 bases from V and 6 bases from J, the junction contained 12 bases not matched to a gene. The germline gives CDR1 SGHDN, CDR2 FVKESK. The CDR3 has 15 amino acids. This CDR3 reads CASTLLAGDSNEQFF. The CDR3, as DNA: TGTGCCAGTACCCTGTTAGCGGGAGATTCCAATGAGCAGTTCTTC. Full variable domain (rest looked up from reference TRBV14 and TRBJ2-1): EAGVTQFPSHSVIEKGQTVTLRCDPISGHDNLYWYRRVMGKEIKFLLHFVKESKQDESGMPNNRFLAERTGGTYSTLKVQPAELEDSGVYFCASTLLAGDSNEQFFGPGTRLTVL.

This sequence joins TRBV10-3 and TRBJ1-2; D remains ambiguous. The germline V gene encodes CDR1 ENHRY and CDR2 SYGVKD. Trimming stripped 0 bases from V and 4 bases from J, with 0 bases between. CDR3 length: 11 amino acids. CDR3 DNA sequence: TGTGCCATCAGTGAGTCCTATGGCTACACCTTC. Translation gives CAISESYGYTF.

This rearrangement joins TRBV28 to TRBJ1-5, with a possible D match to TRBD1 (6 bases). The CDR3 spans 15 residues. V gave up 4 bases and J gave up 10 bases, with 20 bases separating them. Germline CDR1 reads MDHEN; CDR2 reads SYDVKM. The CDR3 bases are TGTGCCAGCAGTTACCCCCGGGAGGGGGTCCTACCCCAGCATTTT. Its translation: CASSYPREGVLPQHF.

CDR3 bases: TGTGCCAGCAGTGCTTGGCGGAACTACGAGCAGTACTTC. Its translation: CASSAWRNYEQYF. This sequence joins TRBV2 and TRBJ2-7; no reliable D call. Germline V gene sequence: CDR1 SNHLY, CDR2 FYNNEI. Trimming took 4 bases from V and 3 from J, leaving 10 bases between them. The CDR3 consists of 13 residues.

This CDR3 is CASNGVFSNQPQHF. The CDR3 DNA is TGTGCCAGCAATGGGGTATTCAGCAATCAGCCCCAGCATTTT. The chain employs TRBV28 and TRBJ1-5; no clear D. The CDR3 runs 14 residues. Trimming cost V 7 bases and J 1 base, with 11 bases left between them. From germline, CDR1 is MDHEN and CDR2 SYDVKM.

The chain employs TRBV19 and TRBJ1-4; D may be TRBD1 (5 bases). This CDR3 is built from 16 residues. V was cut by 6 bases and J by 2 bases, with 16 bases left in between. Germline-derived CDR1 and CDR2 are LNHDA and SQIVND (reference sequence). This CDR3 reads CASRPTARGTNEKLFF. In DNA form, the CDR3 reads TGTGCCAGTAGACCTACGGCGAGGGGCACTAATGAAAAACTGTTTTTT.

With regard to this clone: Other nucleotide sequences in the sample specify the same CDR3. The CDR3 region has the DNA TGTGCCAGCAGTGAAGCGGCAGGCAGCTCCTACGAGCAGTACTTC. It yields the protein CASSEAAGSSYEQYF. The chain joins TRBV2 to TRBJ2-7; D remains unclear. Trimming took off 0 bases at V and 0 bases at J, with 9 bases between the two ends. CDR3 length: 15 amino acids. CDR1 is SNHLY, CDR2 FYNNEI, per germline.

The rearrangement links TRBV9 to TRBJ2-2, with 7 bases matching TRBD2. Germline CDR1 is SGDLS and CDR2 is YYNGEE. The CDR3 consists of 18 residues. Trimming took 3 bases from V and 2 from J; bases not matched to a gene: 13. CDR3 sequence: CASSEAGLPIQNTGELFF. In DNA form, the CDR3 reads TGTGCCAGCAGCGAAGCGGGACTACCAATTCAAAACACCGGGGAGCTGTTTTTT.

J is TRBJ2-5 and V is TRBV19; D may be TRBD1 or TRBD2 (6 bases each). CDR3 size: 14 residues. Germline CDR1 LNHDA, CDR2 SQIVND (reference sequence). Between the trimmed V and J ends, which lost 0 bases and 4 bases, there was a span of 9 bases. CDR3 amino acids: CASSIDWGAETQYF. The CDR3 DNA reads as TGTGCCAGTAGTATAGATTGGGGGGCAGAGACCCAGTACTTC.

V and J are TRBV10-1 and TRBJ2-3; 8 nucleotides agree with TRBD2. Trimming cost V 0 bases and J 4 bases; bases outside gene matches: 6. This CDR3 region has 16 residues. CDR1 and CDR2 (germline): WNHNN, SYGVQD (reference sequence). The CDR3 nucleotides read TGCGCCAGCAGTGAGTCGTTACGGGGGGGAGCAGATACGCAGTATTTT. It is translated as CASSESLRGGADTQYF.

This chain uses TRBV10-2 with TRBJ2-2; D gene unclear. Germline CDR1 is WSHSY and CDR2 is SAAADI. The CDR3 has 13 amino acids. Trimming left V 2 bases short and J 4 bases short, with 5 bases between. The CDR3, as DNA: TGCGCCAGCAGTGAGAAGAGCACCGGGGAGCTGTTTTTT. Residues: CASSEKSTGELFF.

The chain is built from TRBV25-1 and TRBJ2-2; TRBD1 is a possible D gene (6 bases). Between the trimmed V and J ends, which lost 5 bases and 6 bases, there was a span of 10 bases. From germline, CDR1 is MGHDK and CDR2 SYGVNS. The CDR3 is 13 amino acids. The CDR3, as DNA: TGTGCCAGCAGTTTCGGACAGCCCGGGGAGCTGTTTTTT. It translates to CASSFGQPGELFF.

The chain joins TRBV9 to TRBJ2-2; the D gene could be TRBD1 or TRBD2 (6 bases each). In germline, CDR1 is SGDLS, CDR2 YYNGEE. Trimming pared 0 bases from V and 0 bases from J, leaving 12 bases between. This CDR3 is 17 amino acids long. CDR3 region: CASSVGGATANTGELFF. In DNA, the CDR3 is TGTGCCAGCAGCGTAGGGGGGGCGACTGCGAACACCGGGGAGCTGTTTTTT.

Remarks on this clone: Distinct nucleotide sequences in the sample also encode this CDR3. CDR3 region: CASSPGGYEQYF. In nucleotides, the CDR3 is TGTGCCAGCAGTCCCGGGGGCTACGAGCAGTACTTC. This chain joins TRBV6-5 and TRBJ2-7; possibly TRBD2 for D (6 bases). The CDR3 runs to 12 residues. The germline V gene encodes CDR1 MNHEY and CDR2 SVGAGI. Trimming removed 5 bases at V and 3 bases at J, with 8 bases between.

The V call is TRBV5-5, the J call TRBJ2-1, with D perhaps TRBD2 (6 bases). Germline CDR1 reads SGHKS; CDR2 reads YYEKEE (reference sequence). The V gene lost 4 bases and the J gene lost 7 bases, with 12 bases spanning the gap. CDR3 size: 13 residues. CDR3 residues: CASSEEGWNEQFF. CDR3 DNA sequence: TGTGCCAGCAGCGAGGAGGGGTGGAATGAGCAGTTCTTC.

The CDR3 DNA reads TGTGCCAGCAGTGCTCCTCGGGACACGTTCCATGACGAGCAGTACTTC. Protein sequence: CASSAPRDTFHDEQYF. The chain carries TRBV28 and TRBJ2-7, with D possibly matching TRBD1 (6 bases). The CDR3 has 16 amino acids. Germline loops: CDR1 MDHEN, CDR2 SYDVKM. The V and J ends lost 5 bases and 5 bases respectively, with 22 bases between them.

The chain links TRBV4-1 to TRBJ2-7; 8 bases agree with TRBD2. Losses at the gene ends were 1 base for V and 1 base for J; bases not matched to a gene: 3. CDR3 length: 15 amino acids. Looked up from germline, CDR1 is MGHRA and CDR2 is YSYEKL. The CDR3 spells CASSQAIAGSYEQYF. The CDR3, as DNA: TGCGCCAGCAGCCAAGCGATAGCGGGATCCTACGAGCAGTACTTC.

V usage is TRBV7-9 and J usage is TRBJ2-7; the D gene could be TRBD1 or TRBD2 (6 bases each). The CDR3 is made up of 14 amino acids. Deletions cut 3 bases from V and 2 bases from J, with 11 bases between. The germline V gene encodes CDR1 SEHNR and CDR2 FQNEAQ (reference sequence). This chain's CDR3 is CASSLGGATYEQYF. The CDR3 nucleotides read TGTGCCAGCAGCTTGGGGGGCGCGACCTACGAGCAGTACTTC.

The CDR3 region has the DNA TGCAGCGCCATCCCGGGCACCACCTACGAGCAGTACTTC. Translated: CSAIPGTTYEQYF. This chain joins TRBV29-1 and TRBJ2-7; unclear D gene. Germline assignment: CDR1 SQVTM and CDR2 ANQGSEA. Trimming cost V 7 bases and J 2 bases, with 15 bases left between them. The CDR3 sequence is 13 residues long.

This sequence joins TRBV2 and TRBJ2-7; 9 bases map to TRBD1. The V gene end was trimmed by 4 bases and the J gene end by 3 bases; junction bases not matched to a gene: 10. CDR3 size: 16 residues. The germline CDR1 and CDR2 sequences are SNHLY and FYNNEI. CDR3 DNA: TGTGCCAGCAGTGCGGGACAGGGATCTGGGTACTACGAGCAGTACTTC. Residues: CASSAGQGSGYYEQYF.

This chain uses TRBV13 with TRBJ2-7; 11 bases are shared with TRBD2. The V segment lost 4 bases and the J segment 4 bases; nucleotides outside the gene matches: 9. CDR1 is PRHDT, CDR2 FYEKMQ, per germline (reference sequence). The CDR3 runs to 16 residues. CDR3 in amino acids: CASSSITSGSLYEQYF. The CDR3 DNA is TGTGCCAGCAGCTCCATTACTAGCGGGAGTCTTTACGAGCAGTACTTC.

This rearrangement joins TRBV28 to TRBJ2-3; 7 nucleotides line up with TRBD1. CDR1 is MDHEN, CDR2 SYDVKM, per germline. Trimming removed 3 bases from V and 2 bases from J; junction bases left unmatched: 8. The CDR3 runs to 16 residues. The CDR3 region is CASSFYNRGYTDTQYF. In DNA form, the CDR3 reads TGTGCCAGCAGTTTTTATAACAGGGGATACACAGATACGCAGTATTTT.

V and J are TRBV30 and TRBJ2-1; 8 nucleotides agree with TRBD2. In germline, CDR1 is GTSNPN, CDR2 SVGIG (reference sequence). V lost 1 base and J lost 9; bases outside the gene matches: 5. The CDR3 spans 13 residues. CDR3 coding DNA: TGTGCCTGGAGTGGGAGCGGGAGTGGTGAGCAGTTCTTC. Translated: CAWSGSGSGEQFF.

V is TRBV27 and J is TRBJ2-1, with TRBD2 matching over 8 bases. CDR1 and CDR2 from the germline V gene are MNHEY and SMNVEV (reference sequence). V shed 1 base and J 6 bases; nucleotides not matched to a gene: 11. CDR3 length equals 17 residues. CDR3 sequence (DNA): TGTGCCAGCAGTTTATATGGCGCTAGCGGGTACGGCAATGAGCAGTTCTTC. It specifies CASSLYGASGYGNEQFF.

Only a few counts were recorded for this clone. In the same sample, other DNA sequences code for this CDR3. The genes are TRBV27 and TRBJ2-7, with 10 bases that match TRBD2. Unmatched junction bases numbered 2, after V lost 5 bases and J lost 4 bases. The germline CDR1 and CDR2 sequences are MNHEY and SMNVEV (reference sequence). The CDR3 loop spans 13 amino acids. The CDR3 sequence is CASSPGLAYEQYF. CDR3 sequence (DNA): TGTGCCAGCAGTCCGGGACTAGCGTACGAGCAGTACTTC.

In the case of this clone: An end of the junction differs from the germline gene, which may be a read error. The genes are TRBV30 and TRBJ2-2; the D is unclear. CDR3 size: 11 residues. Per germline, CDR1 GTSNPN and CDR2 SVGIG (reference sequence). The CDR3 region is CAWRTTWELFF. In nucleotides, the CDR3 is TGTGCCTGGAGAACCACCTGGGAGCTGTTTTTT.